The 29 T cell receptor beta chains reported below all come from one sample, sequenced in a study of cytomegalovirus exposure and HLA in healthy donors. Both 60 Vbeta primers and 13 Jbeta primers went into the PCR. TCRdb keeps only in-frame clones here, not all; method: immunoSEQ multiplex PCR. The listing contains about 120,000 clones. The sample taken for sequencing was PBMCs. The source of these receptors is a man aged 18-30 years in good health and CMV-seronegative.

V gene TRBV27 combines with J gene TRBJ1-2, with D tentatively TRBD1 (5 bases). This CDR3 spans 15 amino acids. The V gene's germline CDR1 is MNHEY and CDR2 SMNVEV (reference sequence). Deletions cut 4 bases from V and 4 bases from J, with 16 bases between. CDR3 DNA: TGTGCCAGCAGTTCCACACCAGGGCTCAGCTATGGCTACACCTTC. Its translation: CASSSTPGLSYGYTF.

The chain recombines TRBV10-2 with TRBJ2-2; the D gene is possibly TRBD2 (5 bases). This CDR3 comprises 15 residues. Trimming left V 0 bases short and J 4 bases short, with 9 bases between. Germline V gene sequence: CDR1 WSHSY, CDR2 SAAADI. The CDR3 here is CASSESWGVTGELFF. CDR3 DNA sequence: TGCGCCAGCAGTGAGTCGTGGGGAGTCACCGGGGAGCTGTTTTTT.

The rearrangement joins TRBV5-1 to TRBJ2-5; TRBD1 matches 11 bases. The closer fit of TRBJ2-7 to the DNA end suggests the J call may be wrong. The CDR3 has 15 residues. Germline CDR1 is SGHRS and CDR2 is YFSETQ. DNA for the CDR3: TGCGCCAGCGGCAGTGGGACAGGGGGAGACTACGAGCAGTACTTC. It yields the protein CASGSGTGGDYEQYF.

The chain couples TRBV7-8 to TRBJ1-2; TRBD1 is a possible D gene (6 bases). V lost 5 bases and J lost 0, with 10 bases in between. The CDR3 is 14 amino acids. From germline, CDR1 is SGHVS and CDR2 FQNEAQ. CDR3 DNA sequence: TGTGCCAGCAGCCAGGGGATAGCTAACTATGGCTACACCTTC. Encoded protein: CASSQGIANYGYTF.

V usage is TRBV11-2 and J usage is TRBJ1-1, with 8 bases identical to TRBD1. Trimming removed 2 bases from V and 3 bases from J; junction bases left unmatched: 2. This CDR3 comprises 14 residues. Germline V gene data show CDR1 as SGHAT and CDR2 as FQNNGV. The CDR3 protein is CASSLRDRYTEAFF. The CDR3 nucleotides read TGTGCCAGCAGCTTAAGGGACAGGTACACTGAAGCTTTCTTT.

The gene calls are TRBV5-6 and TRBJ1-1; no firm D call. This CDR3 spans 14 amino acids. Trimming shortened V by 4 bases and J by 1 base, and 11 bases separated the two germline ends. CDR1 SGHDT and CDR2 YYEEEE come from the germline V gene. For the CDR3, the DNA is TGTGCCAGCAGCCGTCTTCAGGAGAACACTGAAGCTTTCTTT. It is translated as CASSRLQENTEAFF.

V usage is TRBV14 and J usage is TRBJ2-3; TRBD1 might be the D (5 bases). Trimming stripped 0 bases from V and 1 base from J, with 8 bases between. This CDR3 region has 15 residues. Germline V gene lookup returns CDR1 SGHDN and CDR2 FVKESK. This CDR3 is CASSQDWGGTDTQYF. The CDR3 DNA follows: TGTGCCAGCAGCCAAGATTGGGGCGGCACAGATACGCAGTATTTT. Full variable domain (missing parts from reference TRBV14 and TRBJ2-3): EAGVTQFPSHSVIEKGQTVTLRCDPISGHDNLYWYRRVMGKEIKFLLHFVKESKQDESGMPNNRFLAERTGGTYSTLKVQPAELEDSGVYFCASSQDWGGTDTQYFGPGTRLTVL.

The CDR3 here is CASSPRGGSGTHNEQFF. The CDR3 DNA reads TGTGCCAGTAGTCCCCGAGGCGGCAGCGGGACGCACAATGAGCAGTTCTTC. The chain couples TRBV19 to TRBJ2-1, with 7 bases aligning to TRBD2. V dropped 5 bases and J dropped 5; count of bases not matched to a gene: 15. Per germline, CDR1 LNHDA and CDR2 SQIVND (reference sequence). The length of the CDR3 is 17 residues.

This chain connects TRBV2 to TRBJ2-2, with D possibly matching TRBD1 (5 bases). This CDR3 region has 14 residues. V lost 8 bases to trimming and J lost 7 bases, with 17 bases between them. The V gene's germline CDR1 is SNHLY and CDR2 FYNNEI. The CDR3 sequence: CASFDIGVGGELFF. Here the CDR3 DNA reads TGTGCCAGCTTTGACATAGGGGTTGGCGGGGAGCTGTTTTTT. The full variable domain, with the rest looked up from reference TRBV2 and TRBJ2-2, is EPEVTQTPSHQVTQMGQEVILRCVPISNHLYFYWYRQILGQKVEFLVSFYNNEISEKSEIFDDQFSVERPDGSNFTLKIRSTKLEDSAMYFCASFDIGVGGELFFGEGSRLTVL.

CDR3 in amino acids: CASSFRQGRNEKLFF. In DNA form, the CDR3 reads TGTGCCAGCAGCTTCCGACAGGGAAGAAATGAAAAACTGTTTTTT. The V call is TRBV9, the J call TRBJ1-4; 7 nucleotides agree with TRBD1. Germline trimming cut 4 bases from V and 5 bases from J; bases unmatched to any gene: 8. CDR3 size: 15 residues. CDR1 SGDLS and CDR2 YYNGEE come from the germline V gene. Using reference TRBV9 and TRBJ1-4 for the parts outside the CDR3, the full variable domain is DSGVTQTPKHLITATGQRVTLRCSPRSGDLSVYWYQQSLDQGLQFLIQYYNGEERAKGNILERFSAQQFPDLHSELNLSSLELGDSALYFCASSFRQGRNEKLFFGSGTQLSVL.

This chain joins TRBV27 and TRBJ1-1, with D hard to call. There are 12 residues in the CDR3. The germline V gene encodes CDR1 MNHEY and CDR2 SMNVEV (reference sequence). Trimming took off 5 bases at V and 5 bases at J, with 9 bases between the two ends. The CDR3 nucleotides read TGTGCCAGCAGTACGGGTGGAACTGAAGCTTTCTTT. Residues: CASSTGGTEAFF.

V usage is TRBV19 and J usage is TRBJ2-1; tentatively, D is TRBD2 (6 bases). This CDR3 has 12 amino acids. V lost 3 bases to trimming and J lost 13 bases, with 13 bases between them. CDR1 is LNHDA, CDR2 SQIVND, per germline (reference sequence). The CDR3 coding sequence is TGTGCCAGTAGTATGGGAGGCCTGAACCAGTTCTTC. Translation: CASSMGGLNQFF.

This chain links TRBV5-6 with TRBJ2-5, with D hard to call. The better agreement between TRBJ2-7 and the DNA end casts doubt on the J call. Per germline, CDR1 SGHDT and CDR2 YYEEEE. CDR3 size: 12 residues. CDR3 region: CASSAYLYEQYF. CDR3 sequence (DNA): TGTGCCAGCAGCGCCTATCTCTACGAGCAGTACTTC.

The chain is built from TRBV5-1 and TRBJ2-5; 10 positions match TRBD2. The DNA end favors TRBJ2-7, so the J call may be wrong. The CDR3 covers 17 residues. CDR1 is SGHRS and CDR2 is YFSETQ in the germline V gene. CDR3 sequence (DNA): TGCGCCAGCAGCTTTCCCGAGAAGCGGGGGGGCATCTACGAGCAGTACTTC. This gives the protein CASSFPEKRGGIYEQYF.

V and J are TRBV25-1 and TRBJ1-6, with D unresolved. V was cut by 0 bases and J by 8 bases, with 11 bases left in between. This CDR3 is 15 amino acids long. Germline CDR1 MGHDK, CDR2 SYGVNS. The CDR3 DNA follows: TGTGCCAGCAGTGAATATCCGTCCGGTTATTCACCCCTCCACTTT. It codes for CASSEYPSGYSPLHF.

CDR3 coding DNA: TGTGCCAGCAGCCCCAGTACTAGCGGGGGGCTCGATACGCAGTATTTT. Encoded protein: CASSPSTSGGLDTQYF. The chain uses TRBV7-3 and TRBJ2-3; 12 nucleotides line up with TRBD2. The V segment lost 5 bases and the J segment 6 bases; nucleotides outside the gene matches: 9. CDR1 is SGHTA and CDR2 is FQGTGA in the germline V gene. The CDR3 length is 16 residues.

The chain links TRBV4-1 to TRBJ1-5, with D perhaps TRBD1 (6 bases). The ends were cut back, 0 bases at V and 6 bases at J, with 12 bases in the middle. From germline, CDR1 is MGHRA and CDR2 YSYEKL. The CDR3 extends over 15 amino acids. The CDR3 DNA reads TGCGCCAGCAGCCAAGATCGGGGGGGGCCTCAGCCCCAGCATTTT. This gives the protein CASSQDRGGPQPQHF.

The genes are TRBV25-1 and TRBJ2-1, with a weak D call TRBD2 (6 bases). V lost 3 bases to trimming and J lost 6 bases, with 15 bases between them. The CDR3 runs to 15 residues. CDR1 MGHDK and CDR2 SYGVNS come from the germline V gene. For the CDR3, the DNA is TGTGCCAGCAGTGACCCTTTGTCGGGGGTCAATGAGCAGTTCTTC. It translates to CASSDPLSGVNEQFF.

V and J are TRBV7-6 and TRBJ2-7; D is undetermined. Germline lookup yields CDR1 SGHVS and CDR2 FNYEAQ. The CDR3 sequence is 15 residues long. V dropped 4 bases and J dropped 0 bases, with 13 bases sitting between them. The CDR3 loop reads CASSSRQGLSYEQYF. CDR3 DNA sequence: TGTGCCAGCAGCTCCAGGCAAGGCCTCTCCTACGAGCAGTACTTC. Full variable domain (outside the CDR3, taken from reference TRBV7-6 and TRBJ2-7): GAGVSQSPRYKVTKRGQDVALRCDPISGHVSLYWYRQALGQGPEFLTYFNYEAQQDKSGLPNDRFSAERPEGSISTLTIQRTEQRDSAMYRCASSSRQGLSYEQYFGPGTRLTVT.

The V gene is TRBV27, the J gene TRBJ1-1, with D perhaps matching TRBD1 (6 bases). CDR1 and CDR2 (germline): MNHEY, SMNVEV (reference sequence). CDR3 size: 15 residues. V was trimmed by 4 bases and J by 5 bases, leaving 17 bases between them. The CDR3 is CASSSPAQGWTEAFF. CDR3 nucleotide sequence: TGTGCCAGCAGTTCGCCAGCACAGGGTTGGACTGAAGCTTTCTTT.

V and J are TRBV19 and TRBJ1-5; 9 bases align to TRBD1. The CDR3 runs to 15 residues. The ends lost 7 bases at V and 2 bases at J; junction bases unmatched: 6. Germline V CDR1 and CDR2: LNHDA, SQIVND (reference sequence). CDR3 nucleotide sequence: TGTGCCAGTACCTCGGGACAGGGTCGCAATCAGCCCCAGCATTTT. This gives the protein CASTSGQGRNQPQHF.

The gene calls are TRBV14 and TRBJ1-5; D unresolved. V lost 4 bases and J lost 4, with 11 bases in between. The CDR3 spans 14 residues. Germline V CDR1 and CDR2: SGHDN, FVKESK. This CDR3 is CASSLWAQNQPQHF. DNA for the CDR3: TGTGCCAGCAGCCTGTGGGCCCAGAATCAGCCCCAGCATTTT. The entire variable domain, with the rest obtained from reference TRBV14 and TRBJ1-5, is as follows: EAGVTQFPSHSVIEKGQTVTLRCDPISGHDNLYWYRRVMGKEIKFLLHFVKESKQDESGMPNNRFLAERTGGTYSTLKVQPAELEDSGVYFCASSLWAQNQPQHFGDGTRLSIL.

The gene calls are TRBV27 and TRBJ2-7, with TRBD1 matching over 7 bases. Germline loops: CDR1 MNHEY, CDR2 SMNVEV (reference sequence). The CDR3 loop spans 15 amino acids. Losses at the gene ends were 3 bases for V and 2 bases for J; bases not matched to a gene: 7. Written as DNA, the CDR3 is TGTGCCAGCAGTTTCGTCCGGGACAGTCCCTACGAGCAGTACTTC. As protein: CASSFVRDSPYEQYF.

The gene calls are TRBV6-1 and TRBJ1-4, with D uncertain. Per the germline V gene, CDR1 is MNHNS and CDR2 is SASEGT. The CDR3 has 15 amino acids. V was trimmed by 2 bases and J by 5 bases, leaving 12 bases between them. CDR3 DNA: TGTGCCAGCAGTGAACTAGTTTCGTTAAATGAAAAACTGTTTTTT. Encoded protein: CASSELVSLNEKLFF.

V gene TRBV5-1 combines with J gene TRBJ1-5, with 7 bases matching TRBD1. After removal of 4 bases from V and 6 bases from J, the junction contained 7 bases not matched to a gene. This CDR3 region has 14 residues. CDR1 and CDR2 from the germline V gene are SGHRS and YFSETQ. The CDR3 here is CASSKGTVGQPQHF. CDR3 coding DNA: TGCGCCAGCAGCAAAGGGACAGTGGGTCAGCCCCAGCATTTT.

The chain is built from TRBV30 and TRBJ1-2; TRBD1 is a possible D gene (5 bases). Germline V gene lookup returns CDR1 GTSNPN and CDR2 SVGIG (reference sequence). CDR3 length equals 13 residues. V was pared by 0 bases and J by 7 bases, with 12 bases between. For the CDR3, the DNA is TGTGCCTGGAGTGTACAGGAGGGGTCTGGCTACACCTTC. Residues: CAWSVQEGSGYTF.

The CDR3 sequence is CAWDRGSGNTIYF. Here the CDR3 DNA reads TGTGCCTGGGACAGGGGCTCTGGAAACACCATATATTTT. The chain joins TRBV30 to TRBJ1-3; the match to TRBD1 covers 8 bases. Germline CDR1 is GTSNPN and CDR2 is SVGIG (reference sequence). This CDR3 has 13 amino acids. With 5 bases clipped from V and 0 bases from J, the junction kept 0 bases outside the gene matches.

The chain couples TRBV28 to TRBJ2-1; 7 bases match TRBD2. Losses at the gene ends were 4 bases for V and 5 bases for J; bases not matched to a gene: 8. The V gene's germline CDR1 is MDHEN and CDR2 SYDVKM. This CDR3 is 15 amino acids long. In DNA form, the CDR3 reads TGTGCCAGCAGTTCGGCGGGGGAGTGGAACAATGAGCAGTTCTTC. Translated, it gives CASSSAGEWNNEQFF.

The gene calls are TRBV18 and TRBJ2-5; D call uncertain. Germline V gene sequence: CDR1 KGHSH, CDR2 LQKENI. Trimming pared 0 bases from V and 5 bases from J, leaving 13 bases between. The CDR3 runs 15 residues. This CDR3 reads CASSPPDWYGETQYF. The CDR3 DNA reads TGTGCCAGCTCACCACCGGATTGGTACGGGGAGACCCAGTACTTC.